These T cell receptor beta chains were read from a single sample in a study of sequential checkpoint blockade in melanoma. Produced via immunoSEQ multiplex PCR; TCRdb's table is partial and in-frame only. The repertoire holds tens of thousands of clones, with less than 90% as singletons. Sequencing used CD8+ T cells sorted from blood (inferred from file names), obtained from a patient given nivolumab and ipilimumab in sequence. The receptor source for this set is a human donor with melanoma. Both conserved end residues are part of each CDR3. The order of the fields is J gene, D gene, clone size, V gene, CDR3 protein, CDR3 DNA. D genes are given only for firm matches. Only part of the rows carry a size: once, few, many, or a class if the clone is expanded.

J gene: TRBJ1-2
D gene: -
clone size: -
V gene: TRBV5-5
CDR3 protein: CASSLWRAGYGYTF
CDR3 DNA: TGTGCCAGCAGCTTGTGGAGGGCGGGCTATGGCTACACCTTC

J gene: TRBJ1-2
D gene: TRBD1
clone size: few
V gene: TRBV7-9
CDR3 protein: CAGQQGGDYGYTF
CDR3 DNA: TGTGCCGGACAACAGGGGGGTGACTATGGCTACACCTTC

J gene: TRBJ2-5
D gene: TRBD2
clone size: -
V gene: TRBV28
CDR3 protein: CASSISGETQYF
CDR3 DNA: TGTGCCAGCTCGATTAGCGGGGAGACCCAGTACTTC

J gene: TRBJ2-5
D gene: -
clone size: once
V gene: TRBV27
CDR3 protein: CASSPLTETETQYF
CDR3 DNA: TGTGCCAGCAGCCCTCTGACAGAAACAGAGACCCAGTACTTC

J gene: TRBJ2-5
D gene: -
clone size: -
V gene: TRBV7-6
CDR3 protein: CASSLALGGAKTQYF
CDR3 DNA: TGTGCCAGCAGCTTAGCGCTTGGGGGGGCAAAGACCCAGTACTTC

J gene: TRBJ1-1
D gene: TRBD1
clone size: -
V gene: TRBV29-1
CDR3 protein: CSVGTGNPLGTEAFF
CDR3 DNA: TGCAGCGTTGGGACAGGGAACCCTTTGGGAACTGAAGCTTTCTTT

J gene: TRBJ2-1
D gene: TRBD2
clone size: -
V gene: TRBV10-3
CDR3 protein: CAISEDGLAGNNEQFF
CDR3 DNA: TGTGCCATCAGTGAAGACGGACTAGCGGGAAATAATGAGCAGTTCTTC

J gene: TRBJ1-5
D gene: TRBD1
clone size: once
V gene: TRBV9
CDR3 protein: CASSGQGGNQPQHF
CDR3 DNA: TGTGCCAGCAGTGGACAGGGAGGGAATCAGCCCCAGCATTTT

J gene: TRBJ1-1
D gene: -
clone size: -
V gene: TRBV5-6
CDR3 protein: CASSLLVLSEAFF
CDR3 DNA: TGTGCCAGCAGCTTACTTGTGCTATCTGAAGCTTTCTTT

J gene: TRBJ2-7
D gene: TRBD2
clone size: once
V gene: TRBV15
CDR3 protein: CATSPARGVIEQYF
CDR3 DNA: TGTGCCACCAGCCCGGCGCGGGGGGTAATCGAGCAGTACTTC

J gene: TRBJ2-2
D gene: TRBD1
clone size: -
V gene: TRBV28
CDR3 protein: CASSLGTGGNTGELFF
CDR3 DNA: TGTGCCAGCAGTTTGGGGACAGGGGGGAACACCGGGGAGCTGTTTTTT

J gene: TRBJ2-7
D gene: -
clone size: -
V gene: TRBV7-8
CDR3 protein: CASSLVSGASSYEQYF
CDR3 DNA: TGTGCCAGCAGCTTAGTGTCGGGTGCCTCCTCCTACGAGCAGTACTTC

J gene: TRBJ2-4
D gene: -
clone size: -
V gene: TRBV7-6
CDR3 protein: CAQRGSKNIQYF
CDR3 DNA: TGTGCCCAACGGGGGTCCAAAAACATTCAGTACTTC

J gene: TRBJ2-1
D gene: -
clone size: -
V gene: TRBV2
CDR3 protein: CASMVLGGRGYNEQFF
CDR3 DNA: TGTGCCAGCATGGTCTTGGGGGGGAGGGGGTACAATGAGCAGTTCTTC

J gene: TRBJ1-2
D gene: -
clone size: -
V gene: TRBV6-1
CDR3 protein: CASSERTPFDGYTF
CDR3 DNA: TGTGCCAGCAGTGAAAGGACACCGTTCGATGGCTACACCTTC